This TCR beta chain was profiled in a study of identical twins. Trimming cost V 5 bases and J 7 bases, with 23 bases left between them. The CDR3 is 16 residues long. CDR1 and CDR2 from the germline V gene are SNHLY and FYNNEI. Each CDR3 protein gets one entry after TCRdb re-called the 5' RACE reads with MiXCR. The sample has 690,000 or so distinct CDR3 sequences; roughly 8% are singletons. These same data were also listed under a study on yellow fever vaccine responses in identical twins.

Sequenced material: PBMCs. The clonotype originates from a woman aged 18-30 years in good health. This chain links TRBV2 with TRBJ2-5; TRBD1 is a possible D gene (6 bases). The CDR3 region is CASSPPGHSTTGTQYF. The CDR3 DNA reads as TGTGCCAGCAGTCCGCCGGGACACAGTACAACGGGGACCCAGTACTTC.